Below are 2 T cell receptor beta chains sequenced from a single sample in a study of shared clonotypes between healthy human individuals. The protocol was immunoSEQ multiplex PCR, while the TCRdb copy is restricted to in-frame clones and leaves out a portion. The data show millions of clones, over 85% seen once. Sequenced sample: naive CD4+ T cells sorted from blood. Subset noted: CD45RA+ positively selected. These receptor sequences come from a young man in good health.

In DNA form, the CDR3 reads TGCAGCGTTGATTGGAAAAGCTCTAGCACAGATACGCAGTATTTT. Amino acids: CSVDWKSSSTDTQYF. The rearrangement joins TRBV29-1 to TRBJ2-3, with D hard to call. The CDR3 sequence is 15 residues long. CDR1 is SQVTM and CDR2 is ANQGSEA in the germline V gene. V was pared by 3 bases and J by 0 bases, with 13 bases between.

The gene calls are TRBV5-4 and TRBJ2-3, with 9 nucleotides matching TRBD1. CDR3 size: 17 residues. Germline trimming cut 4 bases from V and 1 base from J; bases unmatched to any gene: 10. The V gene's germline CDR1 is SGHNT and CDR2 YYREEE (reference sequence). The CDR3 coding sequence is TGTGCCAGCAGCAACGGAGGAGGACAGGGGTGCACAGATACGCAGTATTTT. Translating it yields CASSNGGGQGCTDTQYF.